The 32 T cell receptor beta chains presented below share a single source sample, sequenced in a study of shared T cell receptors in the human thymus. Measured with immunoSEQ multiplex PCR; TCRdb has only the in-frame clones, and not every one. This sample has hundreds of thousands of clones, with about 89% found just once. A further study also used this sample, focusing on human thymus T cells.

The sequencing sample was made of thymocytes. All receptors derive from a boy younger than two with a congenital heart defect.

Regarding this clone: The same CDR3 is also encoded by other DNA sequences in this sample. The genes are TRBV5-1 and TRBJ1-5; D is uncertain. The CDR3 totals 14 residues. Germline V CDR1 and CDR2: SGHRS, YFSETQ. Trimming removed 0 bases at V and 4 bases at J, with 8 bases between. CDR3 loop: CASSLGGENQPQHF. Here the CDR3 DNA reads TGCGCCAGCAGCTTGGGGGGAGAGAATCAGCCCCAGCATTTT. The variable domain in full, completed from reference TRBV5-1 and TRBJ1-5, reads KAGVTQTPRYLIKTRGQQVTLSCSPISGHRSVSWYQQTPGQGLQFLFEYFSETQRNKGNFPGRFSGRQFSNSRSEMNVSTLELGDSALYLCASSLGGENQPQHFGDGTRLSIL.

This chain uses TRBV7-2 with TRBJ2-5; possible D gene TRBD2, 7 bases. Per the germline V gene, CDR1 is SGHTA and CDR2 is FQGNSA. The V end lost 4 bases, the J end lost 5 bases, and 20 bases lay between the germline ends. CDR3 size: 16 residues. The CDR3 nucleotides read TGTGCCAGCAGCTCCCCGGTAGGGGGGGCTCGGGAGACCCAGTACTTC. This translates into CASSSPVGGARETQYF.

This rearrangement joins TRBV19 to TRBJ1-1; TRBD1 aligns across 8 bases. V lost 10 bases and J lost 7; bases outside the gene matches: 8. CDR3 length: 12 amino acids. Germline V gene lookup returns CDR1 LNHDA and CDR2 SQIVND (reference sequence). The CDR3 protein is CATQGGTGEAFF. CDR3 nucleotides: TGTGCCACCCAGGGGGGGACAGGTGAAGCTTTCTTT. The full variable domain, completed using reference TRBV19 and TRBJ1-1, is DGGITQSPKYLFRKEGQNVTLSCEQNLNHDAMYWYRQDPGQGLRLIYYSQIVNDFQKGDIAEGYSVSREKKESFPLTVTSAQKNPTAFYLCATQGGTGEAFFGQGTRLTVV.

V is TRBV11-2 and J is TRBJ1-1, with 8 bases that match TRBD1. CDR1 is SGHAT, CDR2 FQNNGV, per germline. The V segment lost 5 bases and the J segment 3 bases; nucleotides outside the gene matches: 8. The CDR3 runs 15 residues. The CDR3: CASSPMDRVDTEAFF. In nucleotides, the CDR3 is TGTGCCAGCAGCCCCATGGACAGGGTAGACACTGAAGCTTTCTTT.

The CDR3: CASSPSGGGTDTQYF. The CDR3, as DNA: TGTGCCAGCAGTCCTAGCGGGGGGGGAACAGATACGCAGTATTTT. The chain combines TRBV19 with TRBJ2-3, with 12 bases that match TRBD2. Germline trimming cut 9 bases from V and 3 bases from J; bases unmatched to any gene: 7. The CDR3 extends over 15 amino acids. Germline V gene sequence: CDR1 LNHDA, CDR2 SQIVND (reference sequence).

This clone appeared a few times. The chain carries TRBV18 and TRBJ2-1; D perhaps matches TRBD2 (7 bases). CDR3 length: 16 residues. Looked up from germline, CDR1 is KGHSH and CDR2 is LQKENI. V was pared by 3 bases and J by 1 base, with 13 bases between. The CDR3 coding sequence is TGTGCCAGCTCACCTGACGCGGGGGCATCCTACAATGAGCAGTTCTTC. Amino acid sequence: CASSPDAGASYNEQFF.

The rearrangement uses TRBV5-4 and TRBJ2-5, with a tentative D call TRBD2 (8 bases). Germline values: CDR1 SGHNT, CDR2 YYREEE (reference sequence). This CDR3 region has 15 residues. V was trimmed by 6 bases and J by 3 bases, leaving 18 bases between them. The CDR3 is CASTREGAQKETQYF. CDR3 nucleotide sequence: TGTGCCAGCACACGGGAGGGGGCGCAGAAAGAGACCCAGTACTTC.

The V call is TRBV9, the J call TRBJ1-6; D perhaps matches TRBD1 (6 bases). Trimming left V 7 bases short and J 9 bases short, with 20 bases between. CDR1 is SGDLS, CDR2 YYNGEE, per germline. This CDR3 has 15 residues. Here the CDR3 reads CASAGEGDWGSPLHF. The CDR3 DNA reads TGTGCCAGCGCCGGGGAGGGGGACTGGGGTTCACCCCTCCACTTT.

CDR3 loop: CASSMIQKTNYGYTF. In DNA form, the CDR3 reads TGTGCCAGTAGTATGATACAGAAAACTAACTATGGCTACACCTTC. The chain couples TRBV19 to TRBJ1-2; D unresolved. The CDR3 sequence is 15 residues long. Trimming cost V 3 bases and J 0 bases, with 11 bases left between them. Per the germline V gene, CDR1 is LNHDA and CDR2 is SQIVND (reference sequence).

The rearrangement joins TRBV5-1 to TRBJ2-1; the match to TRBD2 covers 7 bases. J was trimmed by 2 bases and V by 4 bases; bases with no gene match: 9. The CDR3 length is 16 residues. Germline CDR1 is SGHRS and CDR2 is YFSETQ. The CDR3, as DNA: TGCGCCAGCAGCCTGACGGGGAGGGTACCCTACAATGAGCAGTTCTTC. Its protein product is CASSLTGRVPYNEQFF.

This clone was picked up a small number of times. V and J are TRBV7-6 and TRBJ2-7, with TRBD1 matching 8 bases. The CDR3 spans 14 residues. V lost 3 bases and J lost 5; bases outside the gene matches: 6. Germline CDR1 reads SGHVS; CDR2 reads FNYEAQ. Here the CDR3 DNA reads TGTGCCAGCAGCTTGGGCAGGGGGCCTGACGAGCAGTACTTC. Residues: CASSLGRGPDEQYF.

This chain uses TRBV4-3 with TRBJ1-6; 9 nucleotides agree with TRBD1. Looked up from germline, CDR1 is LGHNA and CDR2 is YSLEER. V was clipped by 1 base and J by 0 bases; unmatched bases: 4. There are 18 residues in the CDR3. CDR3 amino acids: CASSQGQGDSSYNSPLHF. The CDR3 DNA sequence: TGCGCCAGCAGCCAAGGACAGGGGGATAGCTCCTATAATTCACCCCTCCACTTT.

The CDR3, as DNA: TGTGCCAGTAGTATCCGCCTGGGGGACACGCCCCAGCATTTT. Translation: CASSIRLGDTPQHF. The chain joins TRBV19 to TRBJ1-5; a weak D match, TRBD1 (6 bases). V gave up 3 bases and J gave up 9 bases, with 15 bases separating them. This CDR3 region has 14 residues. Germline V lookup: CDR1 LNHDA, CDR2 SQIVND (reference sequence).

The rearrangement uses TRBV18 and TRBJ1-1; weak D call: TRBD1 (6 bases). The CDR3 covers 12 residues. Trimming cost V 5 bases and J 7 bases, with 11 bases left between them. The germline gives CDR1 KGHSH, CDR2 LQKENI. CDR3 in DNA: TGTGCCAGCTCAATTCAGGGGAATGAAGCTTTCTTT. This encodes CASSIQGNEAFF.

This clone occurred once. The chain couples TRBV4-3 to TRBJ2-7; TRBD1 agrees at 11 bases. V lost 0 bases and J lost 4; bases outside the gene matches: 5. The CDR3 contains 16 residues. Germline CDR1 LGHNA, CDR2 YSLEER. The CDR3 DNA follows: TGCGCCAGCAGCCAAGATAGATGGGACAGGGGGTACGAGCAGTACTTC. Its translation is CASSQDRWDRGYEQYF.

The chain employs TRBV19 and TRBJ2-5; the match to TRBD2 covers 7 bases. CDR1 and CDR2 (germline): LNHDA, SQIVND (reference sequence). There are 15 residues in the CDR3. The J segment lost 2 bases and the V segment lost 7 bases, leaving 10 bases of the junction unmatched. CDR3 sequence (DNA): TGTGCCAGTATGGGTAAGCGGGACCTACAAGAGACCCAGTACTTC. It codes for CASMGKRDLQETQYF.

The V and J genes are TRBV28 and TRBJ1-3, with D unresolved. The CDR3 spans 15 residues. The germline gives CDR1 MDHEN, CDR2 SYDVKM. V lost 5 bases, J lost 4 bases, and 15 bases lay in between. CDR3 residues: CASSDARLVGNTIYF. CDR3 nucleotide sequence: TGTGCCAGCAGTGACGCCCGACTGGTGGGAAACACCATATATTTT.

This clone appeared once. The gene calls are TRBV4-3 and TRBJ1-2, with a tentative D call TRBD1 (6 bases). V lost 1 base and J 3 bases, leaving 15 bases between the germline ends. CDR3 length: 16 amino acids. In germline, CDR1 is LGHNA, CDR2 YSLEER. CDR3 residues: CASSQVAQGKDYGYTF. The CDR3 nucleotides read TGCGCCAGCAGCCAAGTTGCACAGGGCAAGGACTATGGCTACACCTTC.

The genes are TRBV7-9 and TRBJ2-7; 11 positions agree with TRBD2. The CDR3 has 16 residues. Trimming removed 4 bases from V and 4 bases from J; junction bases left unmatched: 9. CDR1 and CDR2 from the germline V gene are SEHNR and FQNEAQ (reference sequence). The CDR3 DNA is TGTGCCAGCAGCTCTCTTAGCGGGGGGGCTAGTTACGAGCAGTACTTC. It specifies CASSSLSGGASYEQYF.

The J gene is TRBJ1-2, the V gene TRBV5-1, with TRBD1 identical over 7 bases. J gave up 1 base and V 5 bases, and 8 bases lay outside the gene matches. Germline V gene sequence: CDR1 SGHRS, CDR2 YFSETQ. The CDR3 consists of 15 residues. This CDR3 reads CASRNQGVLNYGYTF. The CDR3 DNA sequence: TGCGCCAGCAGGAACCAGGGGGTCCTTAACTATGGCTACACCTTC.

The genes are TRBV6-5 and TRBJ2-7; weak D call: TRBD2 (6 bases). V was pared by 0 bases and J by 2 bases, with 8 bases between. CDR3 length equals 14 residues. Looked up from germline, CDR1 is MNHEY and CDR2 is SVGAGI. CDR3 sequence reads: CASSYSTRTYEQYF. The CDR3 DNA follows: TGTGCCAGCAGTTACTCGACTAGAACCTACGAGCAGTACTTC.

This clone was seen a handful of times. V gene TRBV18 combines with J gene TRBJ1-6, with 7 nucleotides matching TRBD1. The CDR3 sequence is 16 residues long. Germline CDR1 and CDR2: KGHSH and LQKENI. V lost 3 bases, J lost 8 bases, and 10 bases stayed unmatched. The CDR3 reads CASSPRGPEQYSPLHF. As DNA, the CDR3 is TGTGCCAGCTCACCTAGGGGGCCAGAACAATATTCACCCCTCCACTTT. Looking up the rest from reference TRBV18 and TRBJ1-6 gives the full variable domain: NAGVMQNPRHLVRRRGQEARLRCSPMKGHSHVYWYRQLPEEGLKFMVYLQKENIIDESGMPKERFSAEFPKEGPSILRIQQVVRGDSAAYFCASSPRGPEQYSPLHFGNGTRLTVT.

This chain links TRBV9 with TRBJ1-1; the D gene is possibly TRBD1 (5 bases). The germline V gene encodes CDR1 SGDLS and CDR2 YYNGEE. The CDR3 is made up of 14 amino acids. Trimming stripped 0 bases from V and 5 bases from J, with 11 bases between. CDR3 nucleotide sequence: TGTGCCAGCAGCGTAGTTCAGGGTTGGACTGAAGCTTTCTTT. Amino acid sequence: CASSVVQGWTEAFF.

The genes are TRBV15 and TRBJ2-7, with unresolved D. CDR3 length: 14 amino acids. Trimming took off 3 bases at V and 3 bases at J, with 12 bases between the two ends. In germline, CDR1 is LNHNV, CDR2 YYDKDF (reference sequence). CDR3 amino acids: CATSRGDIYYEQYF. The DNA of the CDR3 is TGTGCCACCAGCAGGGGTGACATTTACTACGAGCAGTACTTC.

The CDR3 DNA follows: TGTGCCAGCAGTCAAGGGACAGGGGCCGACTATGGCTACACCTTC. This translates into CASSQGTGADYGYTF. The chain carries TRBV6-6 and TRBJ1-2, with 10 positions matching TRBD1. Germline V gene data show CDR1 as MNHNY and CDR2 as SVGAGI (reference sequence). V shed 5 bases, J shed 3 bases, and the junction held 6 bases outside the gene matches. The CDR3 is 15 amino acids.

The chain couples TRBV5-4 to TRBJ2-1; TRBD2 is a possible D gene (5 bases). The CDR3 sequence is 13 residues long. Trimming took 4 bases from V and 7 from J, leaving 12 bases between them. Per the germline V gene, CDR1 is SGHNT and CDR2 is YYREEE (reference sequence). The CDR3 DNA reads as TGTGCCAGCAGCCTGCTTCGCGGGAATGAGCAGTTCTTC. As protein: CASSLLRGNEQFF.

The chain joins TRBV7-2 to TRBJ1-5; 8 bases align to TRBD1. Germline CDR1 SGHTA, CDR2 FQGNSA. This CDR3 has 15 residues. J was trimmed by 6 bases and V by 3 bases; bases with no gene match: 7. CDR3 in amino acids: CASSFGAGGIQPQHF. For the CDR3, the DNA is TGTGCCAGCAGCTTTGGGGCAGGGGGCATTCAGCCCCAGCATTTT.

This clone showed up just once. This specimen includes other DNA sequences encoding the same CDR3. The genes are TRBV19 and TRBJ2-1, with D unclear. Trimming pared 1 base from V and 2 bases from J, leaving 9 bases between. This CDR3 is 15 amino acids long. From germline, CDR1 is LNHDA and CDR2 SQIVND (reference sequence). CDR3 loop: CASSIGGGTYNEQFF. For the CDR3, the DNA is TGTGCCAGTAGTATAGGCGGCGGAACCTACAATGAGCAGTTCTTC. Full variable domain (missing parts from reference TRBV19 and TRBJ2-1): DGGITQSPKYLFRKEGQNVTLSCEQNLNHDAMYWYRQDPGQGLRLIYYSQIVNDFQKGDIAEGYSVSREKKESFPLTVTSAQKNPTAFYLCASSIGGGTYNEQFFGPGTRLTVL.

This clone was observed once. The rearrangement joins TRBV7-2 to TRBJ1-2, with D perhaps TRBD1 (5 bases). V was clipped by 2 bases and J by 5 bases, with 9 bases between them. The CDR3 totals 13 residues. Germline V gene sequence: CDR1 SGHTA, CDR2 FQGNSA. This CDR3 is CASSLSGAYGYTF. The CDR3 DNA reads TGTGCCAGCAGCTTAAGTGGGGCATATGGCTACACCTTC.

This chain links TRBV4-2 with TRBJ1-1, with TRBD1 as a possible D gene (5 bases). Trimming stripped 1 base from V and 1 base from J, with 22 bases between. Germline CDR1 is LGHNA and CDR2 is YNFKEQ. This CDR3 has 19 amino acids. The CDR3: CASSQGLAGLLWQNTEAFF. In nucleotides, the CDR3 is TGTGCCAGCAGCCAAGGATTGGCAGGGCTACTTTGGCAGAACACTGAAGCTTTCTTT.

The CDR3 loop is CASSSRDRLYNEQFF. CDR3 in DNA: TGTGCCAGCAGCTCCCGGGACAGATTGTACAATGAGCAGTTCTTC. This chain connects TRBV7-9 to TRBJ2-1, with 7 bases fitting TRBD1. V gave up 4 bases and J gave up 4 bases; unmatched junction bases: 7. From germline, CDR1 is SEHNR and CDR2 FQNEAQ (reference sequence). The CDR3 totals 15 residues.

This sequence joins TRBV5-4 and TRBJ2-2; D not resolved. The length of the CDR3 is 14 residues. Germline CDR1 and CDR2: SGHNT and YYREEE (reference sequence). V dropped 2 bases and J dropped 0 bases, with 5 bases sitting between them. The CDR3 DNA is TGTGCCAGCAGCTTTCTAGCGAACACCGGGGAGCTGTTTTTT. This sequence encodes CASSFLANTGELFF.